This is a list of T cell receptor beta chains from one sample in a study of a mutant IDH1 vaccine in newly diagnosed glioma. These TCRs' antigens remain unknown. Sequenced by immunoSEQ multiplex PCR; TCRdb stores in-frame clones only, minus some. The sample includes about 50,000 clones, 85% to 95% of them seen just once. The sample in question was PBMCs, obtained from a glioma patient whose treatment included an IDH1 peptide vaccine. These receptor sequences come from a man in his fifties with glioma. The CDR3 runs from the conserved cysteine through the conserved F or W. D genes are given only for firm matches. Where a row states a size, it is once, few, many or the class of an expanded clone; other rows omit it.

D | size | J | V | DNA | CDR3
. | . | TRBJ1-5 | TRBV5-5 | TGTGCCAGCAGCTTCGGTGATTCTAGCAATCAGCCCCAGCATTTT | CASSFGDSSNQPQHF
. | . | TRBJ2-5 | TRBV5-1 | TGCGCCAGCAGCTTGGGACAAGAGACCCAGTACTTC | CASSLGQETQYF
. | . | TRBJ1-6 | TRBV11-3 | TGTGCCAGCAGCTTTTCAGCGTATAATTCACCCCTCCACTTT | CASSFSAYNSPLHF
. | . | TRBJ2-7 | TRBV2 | TGTGCCAGCCCGGGGACGGGGGCCAACGAGCAGTACTTC | CASPGTGANEQYF
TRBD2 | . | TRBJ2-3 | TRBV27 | TGTGCCAGCAGTTTCCTAGCGGGAGACGCAGATACGCAGTATTTT | CASSFLAGDADTQYF
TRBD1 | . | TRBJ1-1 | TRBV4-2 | TGTGCCAGCAGCCAAAGACAGGGGAGGGACACTGAAGCTTTCTTT | CASSQRQGRDTEAFF
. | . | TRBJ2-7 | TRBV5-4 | TGTGCCAGCAGCTTGGGGACGAACTACGAGCAGTACTTC | CASSLGTNYEQYF
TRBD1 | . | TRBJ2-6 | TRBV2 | TGTGCCAGCAGCTACATGCCGGGACAGGGGCTGTCTGGGGCCAACGTCCTGACTTTC | CASSYMPGQGLSGANVLTF
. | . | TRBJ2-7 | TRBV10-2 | TGCGCCAGCAGTGACCCAGGCTCCTACGAGCAGTACTTC | CASSDPGSYEQYF
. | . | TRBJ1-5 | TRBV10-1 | TGCGCCAGCAGTCCTTCCAACAGGACCCGTTATCAGCCCCAGCATTTT | CASSPSNRTRYQPQHF
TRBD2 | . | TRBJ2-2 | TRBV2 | TGTGCCAGCAGTGCCGGACTAGTGGCCACCGGGGAGCTGTTTTTT | CASSAGLVATGELFF
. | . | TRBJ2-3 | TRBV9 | TGTGCCAGCACCAGGGGGGGGCAGGGTCTGAATACGCAGTATTTT | CASTRGGQGLNTQYF
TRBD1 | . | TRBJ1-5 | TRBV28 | TGTGCCAGCATACCTCAAAGAAGCACAGGGGGGTCCCTACCCCAGCATTTT | CASIPQRSTGGSLPQHF
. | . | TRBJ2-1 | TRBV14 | TGTGCCAGCAGCCACGACTTCAATGAGCAGTTCTTC | CASSHDFNEQFF
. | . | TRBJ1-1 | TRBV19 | TGTGCCAGTACCAGGGTTGGCACTGAAGCTTTCTTT | CASTRVGTEAFF
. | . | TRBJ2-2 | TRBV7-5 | TGTGCCAGAACCCTCACCGGGGAGCTGTTTTTT | CARTLTGELFF
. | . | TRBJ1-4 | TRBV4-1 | TGCGCCAGCAGCCAAGTTAGCTGGCAGGGGAGGGAAAAACTGTTTTTT | CASSQVSWQGREKLFF
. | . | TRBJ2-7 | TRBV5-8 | TGTGCCAGCAGCCGCGCGAGGATTTCCTACGAGCAGTACTTC | CASSRARISYEQYF
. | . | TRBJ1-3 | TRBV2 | TGTGCCAGCAGTGATTTCTCCTCTGGAAACACCATATATTTT | CASSDFSSGNTIYF
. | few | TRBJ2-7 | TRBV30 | TGTGCCTGGAGTGTACTTCCGAGGCCCGAGCAGTACTTC | CAWSVLPRPEQYF
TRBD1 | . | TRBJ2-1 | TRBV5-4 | TGTGCCAGCAGCCGGGGGGGACAGGGGGCGCTAAATGAGCAGTTCTTC | CASSRGGQGALNEQFF
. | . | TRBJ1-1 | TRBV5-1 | TGCGCCAGCAGCTTGGCCGGGGGGAACACTGAAGCTTTCTTT | CASSLAGGNTEAFF
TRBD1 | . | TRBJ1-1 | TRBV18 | TGTGCCAGCTCACCGGGACAGGGGATCGTTACTGAAGCTTTCTTT | CASSPGQGIVTEAFF
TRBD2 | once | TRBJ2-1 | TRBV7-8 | TGTGCCACCGCAATACTAGCGGTTGGATATGAGCAGTTCTTC | CATAILAVGYEQFF
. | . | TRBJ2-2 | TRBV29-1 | TGCAGCGTTGGATCAGGCGGTACGAGGGAGCTGTTTTTT | CSVGSGGTRELFF
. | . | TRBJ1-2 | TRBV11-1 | TGTGCCAGCAGCTTAGAGATGAGAGATGGCTACACCTTC | CASSLEMRDGYTF
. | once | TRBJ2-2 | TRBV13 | TGTGCCAGCAGCCCAACAAACACCGGGGAGCTGTTTTTT | CASSPTNTGELFF
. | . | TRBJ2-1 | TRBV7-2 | TGTGCCAGCAGCTTTAGCGCCGATGAGCAGTTCTTC | CASSFSADEQFF
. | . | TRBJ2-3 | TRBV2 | TGTGCCAGCAGGGCTCAGGGCCGCACAGATACGCAGTATTTT | CASRAQGRTDTQYF
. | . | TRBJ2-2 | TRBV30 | TGTGCCTGGAGTCCCGGGCGCGGCGGGGAGCTGTTTTTT | CAWSPGRGGELFF
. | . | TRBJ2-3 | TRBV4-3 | TGCGCCAGCAGCCAAGAAACTCCCCGAGGGGGTGGGCGAGATACGCAGTATTTT | CASSQETPRGGGRDTQYF
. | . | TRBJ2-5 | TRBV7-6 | TGTGCCAGCAGCCCTATCGACAGCCAAGAGACCCAGTACTTC | CASSPIDSQETQYF
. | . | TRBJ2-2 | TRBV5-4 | TGTGCCAGCAGCTCGGACGGTAACACCGGGGAGCTGTTTTTT | CASSSDGNTGELFF
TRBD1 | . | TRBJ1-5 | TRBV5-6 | TGTGCCAGCAGTTTTGGGGTAGCACAGGGGTTGGCTCAGCCCCAGCATTTT | CASSFGVAQGLAQPQHF
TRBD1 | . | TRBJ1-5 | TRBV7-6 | TGTGCCAGCACTCCGGGACAGGGGAACCAGCCCCAGCATTTT | CASTPGQGNQPQHF
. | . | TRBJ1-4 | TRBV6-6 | TGTGCCAGCACCGGCGTGGGCCCTAATGAAAAACTGTTTTTT | CASTGVGPNEKLFF
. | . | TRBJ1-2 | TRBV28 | TGTGCCAGCAGTACCCTCCGCGGGCCCTATGGCTACACCTTC | CASSTLRGPYGYTF
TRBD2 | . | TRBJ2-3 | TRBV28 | TGTGCCAGCAGTTTATCCACTTCTAGCGGGAGGGTGGGCGATACGCAGTATTTT | CASSLSTSSGRVGDTQYF
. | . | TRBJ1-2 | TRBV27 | TGTGCCAGCAGTTTATCCGCCAGTGGGCTTAACTATGGCTACACCTTC | CASSLSASGLNYGYTF
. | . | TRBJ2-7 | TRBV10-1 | TGCGCCAGCAGTGAGACAGGCGCCATCGAGCAGTACTTC | CASSETGAIEQYF
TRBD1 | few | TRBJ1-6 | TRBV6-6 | TGTGCCAGCAATCCCCAGGGGGCAAGCTATAATTCACCCCTCCACTTT | CASNPQGASYNSPLHF
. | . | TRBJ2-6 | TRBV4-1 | TGCGCCAGCAGCCCCCCTCGCGGATCCGGGGCCAACGTCCTGACTTTC | CASSPPRGSGANVLTF
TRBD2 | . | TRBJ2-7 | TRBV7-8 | TGTGCCAGCAGTCCCGGTGGCGGGGGCTACGAGCAGTACTTC | CASSPGGGGYEQYF
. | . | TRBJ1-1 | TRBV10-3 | TGTGCCATCAGTTGGGGGGTTGACACTGAAGCTTTCTTT | CAISWGVDTEAFF
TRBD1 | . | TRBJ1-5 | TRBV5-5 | TGTGCCAGCAGTTTGTTAGCGGGACAGGGGGCTCAGCCCCAGCATTTT | CASSLLAGQGAQPQHF
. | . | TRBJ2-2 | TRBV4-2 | TGTGCCAGCAGCCAAGTCGGGGGGCCGTACACCGGGGAGCTGTTTTTT | CASSQVGGPYTGELFF
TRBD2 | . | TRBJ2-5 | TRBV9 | TGTGCCAGCGCCGGGGGGGGCCGGGAAGAGACCCAGTACTTC | CASAGGGREETQYF
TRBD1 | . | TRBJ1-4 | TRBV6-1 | TGTGCCAGCAGTGAGGGACAGGGGGCGCGGTTGGTTGAAAAACTGTTTTTT | CASSEGQGARLVEKLFF